This TCR beta chain was sequenced in a study of OX40 agonist ivuxolimab in advanced cancers. Study-wide points: The authors did not determine the antigen specificity of the expanded peripheral T cells. Individuals who were partial responders at 0.1-3.0 mg/kg had clonal expansion that ranked among the lowest. Researchers report that CD8+ T cells had, on average, more expanded clones than CD4+.

Enrollment shut out patients with autoimmune disease history or systemic immunosuppression. As to this clone: Its specificity is not known.

Measured with immunoSEQ multiplex PCR; TCRdb has only the in-frame clones, and not every one. The sample has tens of thousands of clones, approximately 92% seen once. CDR3 length equals 15 residues. Germline CDR1 is SGHDN and CDR2 is FVKESK. J lost 7 bases, V lost 3 bases, and 11 bases had no gene match. This clonotype was sampled from an adult with an advanced solid tumor such as melanoma, head and neck, liver or kidney cancer. This sample comprised CD4+ or CD8+ T cells sorted from blood, obtained in a trial of the OX40 agonist ivuxolimab. This chain links TRBV14 with TRBJ1-1, with 7 bases that match TRBD1. The CDR3 reads CASSHLGRGDDEAFF. The CDR3 region has the DNA TGTGCCAGCAGCCACCTTGGCAGGGGGGATGATGAAGCTTTCTTT.